The source of this TCR beta chain is a study of T cell responses to AZD1222 COVID-19 vaccine. The CDR3 covers 15 residues. The junction had 4 bases not matched to a gene; V was cut back by 3 bases and J by 4 bases. Germline CDR1 is SGDLS and CDR2 is YYNGEE. Overall study results and limits: Possibly, clonal diversity was underestimated; donors were largely white British and included more females.

TCRdb's copy holds only in-frame clones and misses some; the assay was immunoSEQ multiplex PCR. Of approximately 150,000 clones detected, more than 90% appear once; the ten largest clones hold around 3%. As concerns this clone: What it recognizes is unknown.

The genes are TRBV9 and TRBJ2-3; 11 bases align to TRBD2. The material was peripheral blood, obtained on day 0 of AZD1222 vaccination. The sequence was collected from an adult in good health. CDR3 region: CASSAGGLAADTQYF. In nucleotides, the CDR3 is TGTGCCAGCAGCGCGGGGGGACTAGCGGCAGATACGCAGTATTTT.